This T cell receptor beta chain was sequenced for a study of T cell clonotyping in hematopoietic cell transplantation. Whole-study results and caveats: Recipient TCR diversity dropped after transplant; expanded clonotypes rose from day 30 to 180. Cells were unsorted, so CD4 and CD8 contributions were not separated. Few recipient clonotypes overlapped donors; over 95% were de novo at given depth.

Germline loops: CDR1 SQVTM, CDR2 ANQGSEA. The CDR3 runs to 14 residues. J was trimmed by 1 base and V by 7 bases; bases with no gene match: 9. Recipients were bled about 28 days pretransplant and at posttransplant days 30, 100, 180. This table comes from immunoSEQ multiplex PCR, and its TCRdb copy is limited to in-frame clones, with some not included. Of roughly 9,300 clones listed, about 54% are singletons. Comment on this clone: The antigen remains undetermined.

This clonotype was sampled from a female patient aged 45 to 65 who had an allogeneic stem cell transplant from an unrelated donor, so the T cells may come from the graft donor. Some clones in this sample may be carry-over from other donors' samples. The sequencing used peripheral blood mononuclear cells, collected 100 days after allogeneic stem cell transplant. The chain joins TRBV29-1 to TRBJ1-1, with 7 bases aligning to TRBD1. The CDR3 DNA follows: TGCAGCGGTCAGGGGGGGGCCACGAACACTGAAGCTTTCTTT. Its protein product is CSGQGGATNTEAFF.